Listed below are T cell receptor beta chains from one sample, sequenced in a study of cytomegalovirus exposure and HLA in healthy donors. Data came from immunoSEQ multiplex PCR; TCRdb stores just in-frame clones and leaves some out. Seen here are a few hundred thousand clones, roughly 80% observed once, and the top ten hold approximately 0.3%. The sequenced material came from PBMCs. The origin of the receptors is a girl aged 2 to 10 in good health and CMV-seronegative. Each CDR3 is given with its conserved first and last residue. The D gene is left open where the match is weak. Clone size, where shown, is once, few, many, or a class for clones that have expanded.

V,size,J,D,CDR3,DNA
TRBV5-1,NA,TRBJ1-5,TRBD1,CASSLGQGSNQPQHF,TGCGCCAGCAGCTTGGGACAGGGGAGCAATCAGCCCCAGCATTTT
TRBV11-2,once,TRBJ1-5,TRBD1,CASSDGTGDNQPQHF,TGTGCCAGCAGCGACGGGACAGGGGACAATCAGCCCCAGCATTTT
TRBV6-6,few,TRBJ1-2,NA,CASSSTEDGYTF,TGTGCCAGCAGTTCGACAGAAGATGGCTACACCTTC
TRBV5-8,NA,TRBJ1-3,NA,CASSLPGSKGNTIYF,TGTGCCAGCAGCTTGCCGGGATCCAAGGGAAACACCATATATTTT
TRBV6-1,NA,TRBJ1-6,NA,CASKEGGNSPLHF,TGTGCCAGCAAGGAGGGGGGGAATTCACCCCTCCACTTT
TRBV6-5,NA,TRBJ1-1,NA,CASSYSINRNTEAFF,TGTGCCAGCAGTTACTCGATCAACAGGAACACTGAAGCTTTCTTT
TRBV6-9,NA,TRBJ1-5,TRBD1,CASRRRDRDPHSNQPQHF,TGTGCCAGCAGGCGAAGGGACAGGGACCCCCATAGCAATCAGCCCCAGCATTTT
TRBV10-3,NA,TRBJ1-2,NA,CAIRIAASTNYGYTF,TGTGCCATCAGGATAGCAGCTAGTACGAACTATGGCTACACCTTC
TRBV19,few,TRBJ2-1,TRBD1,CASSGQGKLRHYNEQFF,TGTGCCAGTAGTGGACAGGGGAAGCTCCGCCACTACAATGAGCAGTTCTTC
TRBV9,NA,TRBJ2-7,TRBD2,CASSVGLAEGYEQYF,TGTGCCAGCAGCGTAGGGCTAGCGGAGGGCTACGAGCAGTACTTC
TRBV29-1,few,TRBJ1-4,NA,CSVVGGDHEKLFF,TGCAGCGTTGTAGGAGGGGACCATGAAAAACTGTTTTTT
TRBV7-8,NA,TRBJ1-2,NA,CASSLENLANYGYTF,TGTGCCAGCAGCTTGGAGAACTTAGCTAACTATGGCTACACCTTC
TRBV29-1,once,TRBJ2-7,TRBD2,CSVKPGLANEQYF,TGCAGCGTCAAACCGGGACTAGCGAACGAGCAGTACTTC
TRBV7-8,NA,TRBJ1-2,NA,CASSLEGGIGGYTF,TGTGCCAGCAGCTTAGAGGGAGGCATTGGGGGCTACACCTTC
TRBV10-3,once,TRBJ2-7,NA,CATSSSYEQYF,TGCGCCACCTCGAGCTCCTACGAGCAGTACTTC
TRBV11-2,NA,TRBJ2-7,NA,CASGPTSFYEQYF,TGTGCCAGCGGGCCAACGTCCTTCTACGAGCAGTACTTC
TRBV7-6,NA,TRBJ2-7,NA,CASSLIAGGRGYEQYF,TGTGCCAGCAGCTTAATCGCCGGGGGAAGGGGTTACGAGCAGTACTTC
TRBV7-8,NA,TRBJ1-4,TRBD1,CASSLTPGQNNEKLFF,TGTGCCAGCAGCTTAACGCCGGGACAGAATAATGAAAAACTGTTTTTT
TRBV7-9,NA,TRBJ2-1,NA,CASSRSGGQNNEQFF,TGTGCCAGCAGCCGCTCCGGGGGGCAAAACAATGAGCAGTTCTTC
TRBV10-3,NA,TRBJ2-7,TRBD2,CAISESKGEGSYEQYF,TGTGCCATCAGTGAGTCGAAAGGGGAGGGTTCCTACGAGCAGTACTTC
TRBV19,NA,TRBJ1-1,TRBD1,CASNPGGFSEAFF,TGTGCCAGTAACCCAGGGGGTTTCTCGGAAGCTTTCTTT
TRBV27,NA,TRBJ1-5,NA,CASSLEGGNQPQHF,TGTGCCAGCAGTTTGGAAGGGGGCAATCAGCCCCAGCATTTT
TRBV4-1,NA,TRBJ2-7,TRBD2,CASSQEVAGGYEQYF,TGCGCCAGCAGCCAAGAGGTAGCGGGGGGCTACGAGCAGTACTTC
TRBV4-2,NA,TRBJ2-3,TRBD2,CASSRRLAGGQGTDTQYF,TGTGCCAGCAGCCGCAGACTAGCGGGAGGGCAGGGCACAGATACGCAGTATTTT
TRBV30,NA,TRBJ1-4,NA,CAWSWQGQNEKLFF,TGTGCCTGGAGTTGGCAGGGCCAAAATGAAAAACTGTTTTTT
TRBV15,NA,TRBJ2-6,NA,CATLSSGLVRNSGANVLTF,TGTGCCACCCTTAGTTCAGGGCTAGTCCGAAACTCTGGGGCCAACGTCCTGACTTTC
TRBV6-5,NA,TRBJ1-1,NA,CASLPWGDSNTEAFF,TGTGCCAGCCTACCCTGGGGGGACTCTAACACTGAAGCTTTCTTT
TRBV4-1,NA,TRBJ2-4,TRBD2,CASSQEVLAGLLAKNIQYF,TGCGCCAGCAGCCAAGAGGTGTTAGCGGGACTTCTAGCCAAAAACATTCAGTACTTC
TRBV6-5,NA,TRBJ1-6,TRBD1,CASSSQGPLGVPLHF,TGTGCCAGCAGTTCACAGGGGCCCCTCGGTGTGCCCCTCCACTTT
TRBV4-1,NA,TRBJ2-7,NA,CASSHSASYEQYF,TGCGCCAGCAGCCATAGCGCCTCCTACGAGCAGTACTTC
TRBV5-6,NA,TRBJ1-4,NA,CASSSLTDPPPSVNEKLFF,TGTGCCAGCAGCTCCCTCACCGACCCTCCACCTAGCGTGAATGAAAAACTGTTTTTT
TRBV28,few,TRBJ1-2,TRBD1,CASSAGQGTYGYTF,TGTGCCAGCAGTGCCGGACAGGGCACCTATGGCTACACCTTC
TRBV5-4,NA,TRBJ2-1,NA,CASSPVSRESYNEQFF,TGTGCCAGCAGCCCGGTCTCACGGGAGTCTTACAATGAGCAGTTCTTC
TRBV29-1,NA,TRBJ1-1,NA,CSVRRYRENTEAFF,TGCAGCGTCCGAAGGTACAGGGAAAACACTGAAGCTTTCTTT
TRBV9,NA,TRBJ1-6,NA,CASSTRQNSPLHF,TGTGCCAGCAGCACCCGACAGAATTCACCCCTCCACTTT
TRBV11-2,NA,TRBJ1-1,NA,CASSLKRGRVVAFF,TGTGCCAGCAGCTTAAAACGCGGCAGGGTCGTAGCTTTCTTT
TRBV2,NA,TRBJ2-7,TRBD2,CASSEIAGGGSEQYF,TGTGCCAGCAGTGAAATCGCGGGCGGGGGATCCGAGCAGTACTTC
TRBV29-1,few,TRBJ1-1,NA,CSVEGSGNTEAFF,TGCAGCGTTGAAGGTTCAGGGAATACTGAAGCTTTCTTT
TRBV28,few,TRBJ1-2,NA,CASSLTVYGYTF,TGTGCCAGCAGTCTGACTGTATATGGCTACACCTTC
TRBV15,NA,TRBJ2-7,NA,CATSQTGRWEQYF,TGTGCCACCAGCCAGACAGGCAGGTGGGAGCAGTACTTC
TRBV7-7,NA,TRBJ2-5,NA,CASSLRGRQETQYF,TGTGCCAGCAGCCTACGGGGGAGACAAGAGACCCAGTACTTC
TRBV2,NA,TRBJ2-7,NA,CASTTRDGGIF,TGTGCCAGCACCACCCGGGACGGCGGGATCTTC
TRBV14,NA,TRBJ2-7,NA,CASSQDPLARIYEQYF,TGTGCCAGCAGCCAAGATCCCCTCGCGAGGATCTACGAGCAGTACTTC
TRBV2,NA,TRBJ1-2,NA,CASSEGGVRRPNYGYTF,TGTGCCAGCAGTGAGGGCGGGGTGAGGCGCCCTAACTATGGCTACACCTTC
TRBV18,NA,TRBJ1-1,NA,CASSPGERQSEAFF,TGTGCCAGCTCACCAGGAGAGCGACAGAGTGAAGCTTTCTTT
TRBV5-6,NA,TRBJ2-7,NA,CASSFSLLNYEQYF,TGTGCCAGCAGCTTCTCACTCCTCAACTACGAGCAGTACTTC
TRBV28,NA,TRBJ2-5,NA,CASSLRQFETQYF,TGTGCCAGCAGTTTGAGGCAGTTTGAGACCCAGTACTTC
TRBV29-1,once,TRBJ2-1,NA,CSGGGGGEQFF,TGCAGCGGCGGCGGGGGCGGGGAGCAGTTCTTC
TRBV27,NA,TRBJ2-7,NA,CASGWAGFYEQYF,TGTGCCAGCGGATGGGCAGGGTTTTACGAGCAGTACTTC
TRBV2,few,TRBJ2-1,TRBD2,CASGASGGANNEQFF,TGTGCCAGCGGAGCTAGCGGGGGGGCCAACAATGAGCAGTTCTTC
TRBV15,NA,TRBJ1-6,TRBD1,CATSPRGRSPLHF,TGTGCCACCAGCCCCAGGGGGAGGTCACCCCTCCACTTT
TRBV19,NA,TRBJ1-2,NA,CASSPPGGNYGYTF,TGTGCCAGTAGTCCCCCCGGCGGGAACTATGGCTACACCTTC
TRBV10-1,NA,TRBJ2-1,TRBD2,CASSESASGRNEQFF,TGCGCCAGCAGTGAGTCGGCTAGCGGGAGGAATGAGCAGTTCTTC
TRBV30,once,TRBJ2-1,TRBD2,CAWSVGPSGMNEQFF,TGTGCCTGGAGTGTAGGGCCTAGCGGGATGAATGAGCAGTTCTTC